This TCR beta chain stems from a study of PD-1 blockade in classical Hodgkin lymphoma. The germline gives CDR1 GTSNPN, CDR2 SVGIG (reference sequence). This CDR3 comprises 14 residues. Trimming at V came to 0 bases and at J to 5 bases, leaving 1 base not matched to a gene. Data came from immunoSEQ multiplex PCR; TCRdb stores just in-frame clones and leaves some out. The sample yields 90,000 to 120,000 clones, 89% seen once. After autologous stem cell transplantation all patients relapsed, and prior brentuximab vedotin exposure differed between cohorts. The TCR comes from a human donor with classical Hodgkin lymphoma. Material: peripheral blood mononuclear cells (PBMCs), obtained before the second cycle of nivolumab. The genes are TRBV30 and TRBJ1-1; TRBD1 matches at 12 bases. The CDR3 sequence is CAWSVGQGATEAFF. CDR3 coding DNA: TGTGCCTGGAGTGTGGGACAGGGGGCAACTGAAGCTTTCTTT.